This T cell receptor beta chain was captured by sequencing in a study of blood T cell repertoires in COVID-19. Across the study: In each case, the material was cDNA or gDNA derived from T cells, B-cell-depleted T cells, or PBMCs.

This clone has a handful of counts. CDR1 is MNHNS, CDR2 SASEGT, per germline. Trimming shortened V by 3 bases and J by 3 bases, and 15 bases separated the two germline ends. The length of the CDR3 is 16 residues. Libraries were prepared by immunoSEQ multiplex PCR; TCRdb keeps only in-frame clonotypes and omits some of them. The repertoire has about 110,000 clones, about 87% of them found once; the top ten carry approximately 4.5%. J is TRBJ1-5 and V is TRBV6-1; no reliable D call. Sequenced: peripheral blood. This clonotype was obtained from a woman aged 45-60 years with acute or convalescent COVID-19. The chain's CDR3 is CASSDQVSGNNQPQHF. CDR3 bases: TGTGCCAGCAGTGACCAGGTTAGCGGGAACAATCAGCCCCAGCATTTT.